These 22 T cell receptor beta chains were all obtained from the same sample, sequenced in a study of shared clonotypes between healthy human individuals. Cells designated naive CD8 were CD45RO-negative and were positively selected for CCR7, with terminally differentiated effector memory CD45RA+ cells excluded. The method was immunoSEQ multiplex PCR; TCRdb's version includes in-frame clones alone and lacks a portion of them. The sample lists around 2,100,000 clones, about 94% seen once, with 0.9% to 1.5% in the top ten. Sequenced: naive CD8+ T cells sorted from blood. These receptors all come from a man aged 18 to 35 in good health.

The chain couples TRBV18 to TRBJ2-7; 9 bases are shared with TRBD1. V lost 3 bases and J lost 2; bases outside the gene matches: 11. Germline CDR1 and CDR2: KGHSH and LQKENI. The CDR3 consists of 17 residues. CDR3 DNA: TGTGCCAGCTCACCGGGCGCCGGGACAGGGCACCCCTACGAGCAGTACTTC. This translates into CASSPGAGTGHPYEQYF.

Regarding this clone: In this CDR3 the conserved last residue, phenylalanine or tryptophan, is missing, so a read error is likely. It is unclear where the CDR3 begins or ends on the DNA, so no DNA is shown, and the CDR3 is as TCRdb lists it. The chain carries TRBV28 and TRBJ1-1; TRBD1, the D gene given by the table, was not confirmed from the DNA. 14 amino acids form the CDR3, both terminal residues included. Germline assignment: CDR1 MDHEN and CDR2 SYDVKM. CDR3 residues: CASSLRGADTHFLL.

This chain links TRBV27 with TRBJ1-4, with a tentative D call TRBD1 (6 bases). V lost 6 bases and J lost 5, with 16 bases in between. The length of the CDR3 is 15 residues. Germline V gene lookup returns CDR1 MNHEY and CDR2 SMNVEV (reference sequence). CDR3 sequence reads: CASSLTGNENEKLFF. The CDR3 DNA follows: TGTGCCAGCAGCCTCACAGGGAACGAGAATGAAAAACTGTTTTTT.

V and J are TRBV7-9 and TRBJ2-2; D ambiguous. The V end lost 10 bases, the J end lost 2 bases, and 29 bases lay between the germline ends. The CDR3 consists of 19 residues. Germline V CDR1 and CDR2: SEHNR, FQNEAQ (reference sequence). The CDR3 loop is CATTASSLSDKANTGELFF. The CDR3 nucleotides are TGTGCCACCACAGCTTCATCCCTATCCGATAAGGCTAACACCGGGGAGCTGTTTTTT.

The genes are TRBV5-8 and TRBJ2-3; 7 nucleotides align to TRBD1. This CDR3 has 17 residues. V lost 4 bases, J lost 3 bases, and 14 bases stayed unmatched. The germline gives CDR1 SGHTS, CDR2 YDEGEE. As DNA, the CDR3 is TGTGCCAGCAGCAACCGACCGGACAGGTTTGGGACAGATACGCAGTATTTT. Amino acid sequence: CASSNRPDRFGTDTQYF.

The chain couples TRBV19 to TRBJ1-1; D is possibly TRBD1 (5 bases). Trimming stripped 2 bases from V and 1 base from J, with 11 bases between. Per the germline V gene, CDR1 is LNHDA and CDR2 is SQIVND (reference sequence). This CDR3 is 15 amino acids long. CDR3 coding DNA: TGTGCCAGTAGTATACGGGACGGGGGGAACACTGAAGCTTTCTTT. Encoded protein: CASSIRDGGNTEAFF.

This clone was seen more than once but under ten times. This sample includes further DNA sequences coding for the same CDR3. This chain uses TRBV28 with TRBJ1-1, with D perhaps matching TRBD1 (5 bases). The ends were cut back, 3 bases at V and 4 bases at J, with 6 bases in the middle. This CDR3 has 12 amino acids. Germline V gives CDR1 MDHEN, CDR2 SYDVKM. CDR3: CASSFGATEAFF. For the CDR3, the DNA is TGTGCCAGCAGTTTCGGGGCCACTGAAGCTTTCTTT. The full variable domain, in which reference TRBV28 and TRBJ1-1 provide the parts outside the CDR3, is DVKVTQSSRYLVKRTGEKVFLECVQDMDHENMFWYRQDPGLGLRLIYFSYDVKMKEKGDIPEGYSVSREKKERFSLILESASTNQTSMYLCASSFGATEAFFGQGTRLTVV.

V and J are TRBV10-3 and TRBJ2-2, with 13 positions matching TRBD2. Germline V gene lookup returns CDR1 ENHRY and CDR2 SYGVKD. There are 20 residues in the CDR3. The V gene end was trimmed by 2 bases and the J gene end by 1 base; junction bases not matched to a gene: 10. The CDR3 region is CAISESPGTSGTLNTGELFF. Written as DNA, the CDR3 is TGTGCCATCAGTGAGAGTCCCGGGACTAGCGGGACCCTGAACACCGGGGAGCTGTTTTTT.

The rearrangement links TRBV6-5 to TRBJ2-5; D unclear. The V and J ends lost 0 bases and 1 base respectively, with 9 bases between them. Germline V gene data show CDR1 as MNHEY and CDR2 as SVGAGI. The length of the CDR3 is 15 residues. The CDR3 loop is CASSYSSWGQETQYF. Written as DNA, the CDR3 is TGTGCCAGCAGTTACTCGAGCTGGGGCCAAGAGACCCAGTACTTC.

This clone appeared a single time. The rearrangement links TRBV13 to TRBJ2-1; 9 bases fit TRBD2. Trimming cost V 1 base and J 4 bases; bases outside gene matches: 2. The CDR3 consists of 15 residues. Germline CDR1 PRHDT, CDR2 FYEKMQ (reference sequence). CDR3 protein: CASSLVRGGYNEQFF. CDR3 coding DNA: TGTGCCAGCAGCTTAGTGCGGGGGGGTTACAATGAGCAGTTCTTC.

The chain carries TRBV5-4 and TRBJ1-3; 7 bases align to TRBD1. The CDR3 runs to 17 residues. J lost 2 bases, V lost 1 base, and 9 bases had no gene match. Germline V gene sequence: CDR1 SGHNT, CDR2 YYREEE (reference sequence). CDR3 residues: CASSLSPEQGTGNTIYF. CDR3 coding DNA: TGTGCCAGCAGCTTGTCCCCGGAACAGGGGACTGGAAACACCATATATTTT.

The rearrangement joins TRBV30 to TRBJ1-1; 9 bases are a match to TRBD1. The germline CDR1 and CDR2 sequences are GTSNPN and SVGIG (reference sequence). The CDR3 length is 17 residues. V gave up 5 bases and J gave up 0 bases; unmatched junction bases: 13. CDR3 coding DNA: TGTGCCTGGGCGGCGAGACAGGGGGTTTGGTTGAACACTGAAGCTTTCTTT. Protein product: CAWAARQGVWLNTEAFF.

This sequence joins TRBV9 and TRBJ2-2; D is perhaps TRBD1 (6 bases). Germline loops: CDR1 SGDLS, CDR2 YYNGEE. The CDR3 runs to 16 residues. Deletions cut 0 bases from V and 6 bases from J, with 15 bases between. The CDR3 DNA sequence: TGTGCCAGCAGCGTAGCTATGGGGGCTTGGGCCGGGGAGCTGTTTTTT. Protein product: CASSVAMGAWAGELFF.

The chain uses TRBV30 and TRBJ2-2; D gene ambiguous. Germline V CDR1 and CDR2: GTSNPN, SVGIG (reference sequence). This CDR3 region has 11 residues. The V and J ends lost 5 bases and 1 base respectively, with 2 bases between them. The CDR3 DNA sequence: TGTGCCTGGTGGAACACCGGGGAGCTGTTTTTT. Protein sequence: CAWWNTGELFF.

The J gene is TRBJ2-2, the V gene TRBV15, with D hard to call. Germline V gene lookup returns CDR1 LNHNV and CDR2 YYDKDF (reference sequence). This CDR3 region has 14 residues. V lost 3 bases to trimming and J lost 2 bases, with 7 bases between them. Written as DNA, the CDR3 is TGTGCCACCAGCAGCGAGATAAACACCGGGGAGCTGTTTTTT. Translation: CATSSEINTGELFF.

This clone was observed once. V gene TRBV2 combines with J gene TRBJ1-1; D unclear. The germline gives CDR1 SNHLY, CDR2 FYNNEI. The V and J ends lost 8 bases and 2 bases respectively, with 9 bases between them. The CDR3 spans 12 residues. CDR3 protein: CASVLGNTEAFF. CDR3 in DNA: TGTGCCAGCGTCTTGGGAAACACTGAAGCTTTCTTT. The full variable domain, rest sourced from reference TRBV2 and TRBJ1-1, is EPEVTQTPSHQVTQMGQEVILRCVPISNHLYFYWYRQILGQKVEFLVSFYNNEISEKSEIFDDQFSVERPDGSNFTLKIRSTKLEDSAMYFCASVLGNTEAFFGQGTRLTVV.

V and J are TRBV28 and TRBJ1-2; D call uncertain. V dropped 5 bases and J dropped 5 bases, with 12 bases sitting between them. The CDR3 is 13 amino acids. Germline-derived CDR1 and CDR2 are MDHEN and SYDVKM. This CDR3 is CASSEELTYGYTF. The CDR3 coding sequence is TGTGCCAGCAGTGAAGAGTTGACTTATGGCTACACCTTC.

About this clone itself: Other DNA variants within this sample encode the same CDR3. The chain couples TRBV7-9 to TRBJ2-7; D perhaps matches TRBD2 (5 bases). Germline V gives CDR1 SEHNR, CDR2 FQNEAQ (reference sequence). The CDR3 loop spans 16 amino acids. V gave up 6 bases and J gave up 4 bases, with 22 bases separating them. The CDR3 loop is CASSPAWAGSEYEQYF. The DNA of the CDR3 is TGTGCCAGCAGTCCTGCGTGGGCTGGGAGTGAGTACGAGCAGTACTTC.

This clone was seen a single time. The V and J genes are TRBV18 and TRBJ2-5; 8 bases map to TRBD1. Germline trimming cut 4 bases from V and 5 bases from J; bases unmatched to any gene: 6. The CDR3 is made up of 14 amino acids. CDR1 is KGHSH, CDR2 LQKENI, per germline. The chain's CDR3 is CASSRQGLWETQYF. In nucleotides, the CDR3 is TGTGCCAGCTCACGACAGGGGCTGTGGGAGACCCAGTACTTC.

The chain has TRBV5-4 and TRBJ1-2; TRBD1 aligns across 8 bases. Trimming took 4 bases from V and 8 from J; bases not matched to a gene: 4. The V gene's germline CDR1 is SGHNT and CDR2 YYREEE (reference sequence). The CDR3 has 12 amino acids. The CDR3 region is CASSTPGGGYTF. The CDR3 DNA sequence: TGTGCCAGCAGCACACCAGGGGGCGGCTACACCTTC.

A word on this clone: Other DNA sequences in this specimen translate into the identical CDR3. The chain joins TRBV27 to TRBJ1-3; D remains unclear. V lost 3 bases, J lost 2 bases, and 5 bases lay in between. The germline V gene encodes CDR1 MNHEY and CDR2 SMNVEV (reference sequence). The CDR3 sequence is 13 residues long. The DNA for the CDR3 is TGTGCCAGCAGTTTGGTTGCTGGAAACACCATATATTTT. Its protein product is CASSLVAGNTIYF.

In its sample, this clone was seen once. V gene TRBV7-6 combines with J gene TRBJ2-7; TRBD2 matches 9 bases. Trimming at V came to 0 bases and at J to 6 bases, leaving 6 bases not matched to a gene. This CDR3 spans 15 amino acids. Germline CDR1 and CDR2: SGHVS and FNYEAQ. Here the CDR3 DNA reads TGTGCCAGCAGCTTAGCGGCGGGGGGGCCGGTCGAGCAGTACTTC. It encodes CASSLAAGGPVEQYF.